Included here is one T cell receptor beta chain sequence, with context. Its target is not known. This CDR3 region has 14 residues. From germline, CDR1 is LNHDA and CDR2 SQIVND (reference sequence). V was trimmed by 7 bases and J by 2 bases, leaving 14 bases between them. All of the isolated RNA was reverse transcribed, so expressed TCRB transcripts were sequenced. Clones were read by immunoSEQ multiplex PCR, and TCRdb kept only the in-frame ones, dropping some. The sample includes about 620,000 clones, roughly a sixth seen only once; the top ten take about 0.086%. The source of the sample is a study of beta chain features in type 1 diabetes. Study-wide results and limits: Naive, central memory and Treg TCRB repertoires seemed to resemble each other more closely in patients than they did in healthy donors.

This rearrangement joins TRBV19 to TRBJ1-2; no reliable D call. The sequencing sample was made of naive CD4+ T cells from blood. This clonotype was obtained from a man aged 18 to 30 in good health. CDR3 sequence (DNA): TGTGCCAGTATAGCGAGCTCGACGAACTATGGCTACACCTTC. Its translation is CASIASSTNYGYTF.